These T cell receptor beta chains were read from a single sample in a study of human T cells and chemical hapten exposure. MiXCR, applied by TCRdb to the RACE reads, yields one record per CDR3 protein. Of 300,000 to 450,000 distinct CDR3 sequences listed, more than 4.5% are singletons. Sequencing used whole blood, obtained in connection with sensitization to the hapten diphenylcyclopropenone (DPC). These receptors came from a woman aged 45-65 years with alopecia areata. Some clones in this sample may be carry-over from other donors' samples. Both conserved end residues are part of each CDR3.

V: TRBV2
J: TRBJ1-1
CDR3: CASSSPGLQGGTEAFF

V: TRBV30
J: TRBJ1-3
CDR3: CAWSVPQRRNTIYF

V: TRBV4-1
J: TRBJ2-1
CDR3: CASSQDTPAGYNEQFF

V: TRBV29-1
J: TRBJ2-7
CDR3: CSVGKGTTHEQYF

V: TRBV7-2
J: TRBJ2-2
CDR3: CASSLEVLPGELFF

V: TRBV29-1
J: TRBJ1-1
CDR3: CSVEGGRVGAFF

V: TRBV4-3
J: TRBJ1-1
CDR3: CASSHPGPGTEAFF

V: TRBV9
J: TRBJ2-2
CDR3: CASSVGGESGELFF

V: TRBV7-9
J: TRBJ1-2
CDR3: CASSGTHPNYGYTF

V: TRBV7-9
J: TRBJ1-5
CDR3: CASSMDRADQPQHF

V: TRBV7-2
J: TRBJ1-5
CDR3: CASSPRDRGLQPQHF

V: TRBV7-2
J: TRBJ2-7
CDR3: CASSYGTSVYEQYF

V: TRBV2
J: TRBJ1-5
CDR3: CASRWDSNQPQHF

V: TRBV6-1
J: TRBJ1-1
CDR3: CASTGTKLNGNTEAFF

V: TRBV6-6
J: TRBJ2-1
CDR3: CASLLTSGYNEQFF

V: TRBV6-1
J: TRBJ1-1
CDR3: CASSDWTEAFF

V: TRBV5-1
J: TRBJ2-5
CDR3: CASSLEGNLETQYF

V: TRBV9
J: TRBJ1-4
CDR3: CASSTGQGAGEKLFF

V: TRBV2
J: TRBJ2-5
CDR3: CASTRDYQETQYF

V: TRBV28
J: TRBJ1-2
CDR3: CASRRTGGASYGYTF

V: TRBV6-1
J: TRBJ2-3
CDR3: CASRVQGEATDTQYF

V: TRBV6-5
J: TRBJ2-7
CDR3: CASSYGEREGLREQYF

V: TRBV7-8
J: TRBJ2-5
CDR3: CASSLAEGMTQYF

V: TRBV12-3/TRBV12-4
J: TRBJ2-3
CDR3: CASNYLGPSTDTQYF

V: TRBV2
J: TRBJ2-7
CDR3: CASSVSGIHEQYF

V: TRBV20-1
J: TRBJ2-1
CDR3: CSGGGTSGNYNEQFF

V: TRBV7-2
J: TRBJ1-5
CDR3: CASSPAGRHQPQHF

V: TRBV6-6
J: TRBJ1-2
CDR3: CASGTTGDRYTF

V: TRBV9
J: TRBJ2-2
CDR3: CASSATGGNTGELFF

V: TRBV2
J: TRBJ2-3
CDR3: CASSEALVDTQYF

V: TRBV2
J: TRBJ2-3
CDR3: CASSGQGSTDTQYF

V: TRBV20-1
J: TRBJ1-1
CDR3: CSARIIVRTGEAFF

V: TRBV4-2
J: TRBJ2-7
CDR3: CASSQVGGGTYEQYF

V: TRBV20-1
J: TRBJ1-5
CDR3: CSAGRRGNQPQHF

V: TRBV7-9
J: TRBJ2-5
CDR3: CASVHPAGGQETQYF

V: TRBV28
J: TRBJ2-3
CDR3: CASSFGGLEYF

V: TRBV6-6
J: TRBJ2-1
CDR3: CASSYTRDRGYNEQFF

V: TRBV2
J: TRBJ2-7
CDR3: CASSMTGIRYEQYF

V: TRBV2
J: TRBJ2-3
CDR3: CASSVGVPDTQYF

V: TRBV7-9
J: TRBJ1-2
CDR3: CASRHGQSYGYTF

V: TRBV5-1
J: TRBJ2-1
CDR3: CASSLGDARVQFF

V: TRBV28
J: TRBJ1-4
CDR3: CAAQEGSTNEKLFF

V: TRBV29-1
J: TRBJ2-7
CDR3: CSVERDRDRTQYF

V: TRBV5-5
J: TRBJ2-7
CDR3: CASSFNVFSEQYF

V: TRBV29-1
J: TRBJ1-2
CDR3: CSVTTGLANYGYTF

V: TRBV7-2
J: TRBJ2-3
CDR3: CASSLGVSSTDTQYF

V: TRBV12-3/TRBV12-4
J: TRBJ2-7
CDR3: CASSSTGNEQYF

V: TRBV29-1
J: TRBJ2-6
CDR3: CSVETGEGPGANVLTF

V: TRBV29-1
J: TRBJ2-3
CDR3: CSSQGGQGSTDTQYF

V: TRBV6-5
J: TRBJ2-2
CDR3: CASSTKKRSTGELFF

V: TRBV12-3/TRBV12-4
J: TRBJ2-5
CDR3: CASSFPGPRETQYF

V: TRBV28
J: TRBJ1-2
CDR3: CASSPPDRGLGYGYTF

V: TRBV12-3/TRBV12-4
J: TRBJ2-1
CDR3: CASSYDIRDEQFF

V: TRBV9
J: TRBJ1-2
CDR3: CASSTPFGYTF

V: TRBV12-3/TRBV12-4
J: TRBJ2-3
CDR3: CASRFYRSTDTQYF

V: TRBV2
J: TRBJ2-1
CDR3: CASSENRNEQFF

V: TRBV3-1
J: TRBJ1-2
CDR3: CASSQEVASGYTF

V: TRBV6-5
J: TRBJ1-2
CDR3: CASSLTGGDGYTF

V: TRBV11-2
J: TRBJ2-1
CDR3: CASSPEKRPVYDEQFF